This T cell receptor beta chain was observed in a study of monozygotic twins with inflammatory bowel disease. TCRdb reprocessed the 5' RACE reads; each CDR3 protein has one entry and no DNA is given. Its table lists approximately 300,000 distinct CDR3 sequences. CDR3 size: 16 residues. The V gene's germline CDR1 is SNHLY and CDR2 FYNNEI. This receptor was obtained from a human donor with ulcerative colitis or Crohn's disease, or a healthy co-twin of an affected twin (not recorded which). V is TRBV2 and J is TRBJ2-3; the TCRdb call, TRBD2, lacks DNA for checking. The sample consisted of blood. This chain's CDR3 is CASRSLGGLAGLSLYF.